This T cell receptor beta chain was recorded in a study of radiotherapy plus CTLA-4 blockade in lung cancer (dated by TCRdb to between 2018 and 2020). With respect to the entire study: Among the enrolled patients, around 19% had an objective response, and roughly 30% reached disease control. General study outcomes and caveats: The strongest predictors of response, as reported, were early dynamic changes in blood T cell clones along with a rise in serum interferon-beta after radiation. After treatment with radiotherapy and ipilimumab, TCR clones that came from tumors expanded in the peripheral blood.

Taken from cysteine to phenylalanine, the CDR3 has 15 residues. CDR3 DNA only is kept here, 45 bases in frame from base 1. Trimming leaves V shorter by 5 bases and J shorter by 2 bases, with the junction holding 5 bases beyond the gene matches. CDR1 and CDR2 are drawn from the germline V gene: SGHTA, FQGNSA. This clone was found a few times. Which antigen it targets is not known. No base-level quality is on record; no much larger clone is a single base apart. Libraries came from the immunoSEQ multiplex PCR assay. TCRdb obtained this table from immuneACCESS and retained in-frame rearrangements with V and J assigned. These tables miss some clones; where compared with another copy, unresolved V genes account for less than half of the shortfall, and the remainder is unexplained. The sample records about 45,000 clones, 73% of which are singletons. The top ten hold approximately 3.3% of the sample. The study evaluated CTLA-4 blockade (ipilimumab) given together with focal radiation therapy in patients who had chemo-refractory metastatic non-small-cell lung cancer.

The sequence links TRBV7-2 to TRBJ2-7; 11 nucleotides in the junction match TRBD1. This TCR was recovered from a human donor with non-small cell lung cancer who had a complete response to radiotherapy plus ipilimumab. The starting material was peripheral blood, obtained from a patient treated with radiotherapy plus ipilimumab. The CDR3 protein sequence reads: CASSIGQGATYEQYF. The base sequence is TGTGCCAGCAGCATCGGACAGGGGGCGACCTACGAGCAGTACTTC.